What follows are 12 T cell receptor beta chains derived from one specimen sequenced in a study of blood T cell repertoires in COVID-19. TCRdb keeps only in-frame clones here, not all; method: immunoSEQ multiplex PCR. The sample contains fewer than 300,000 clones, 65% to 90% of which appear only once. Sequencing input: peripheral blood. The source is a human donor in a cohort sampled during active COVID-19.

V and J are TRBV4-2 and TRBJ1-5; 7 nucleotides line up with TRBD1. The V gene's germline CDR1 is LGHNA and CDR2 YNFKEQ. The CDR3 is 15 residues long. J gave up 0 bases and V 5 bases, and 4 bases lay outside the gene matches. The CDR3 sequence is CASSTDRDSNQPQHF. The CDR3 bases are TGTGCCAGCAGCACCGACAGGGATAGCAATCAGCCCCAGCATTTT.

The rearrangement uses TRBV18 and TRBJ2-1, with a possible D match to TRBD1 (5 bases). The length of the CDR3 is 16 residues. The germline gives CDR1 KGHSH, CDR2 LQKENI. The ends were cut back, 3 bases at V and 2 bases at J, with 14 bases in the middle. The CDR3 DNA sequence: TGTGCCAGCTCACCCCCACAAGGGGCGACCTACAATGAGCAGTTCTTC. Translating gives CASSPPQGATYNEQFF.

The CDR3 here is CASSLGVVETQYF. Here the CDR3 DNA reads TGTGCCAGCAGCCTCGGGGTAGTAGAGACCCAGTACTTC. This rearrangement joins TRBV7-2 to TRBJ2-5; D possibly corresponds to TRBD2 (5 bases). From germline, CDR1 is SGHTA and CDR2 FQGNSA. V lost 5 bases to trimming and J lost 4 bases, with 11 bases between them. CDR3 length: 13 residues. Drawing the rest from reference TRBV7-2 and TRBJ2-5, the complete variable domain is GAGVSQSPSNKVTEKGKDVELRCDPISGHTALYWYRQSLGQGLEFLIYFQGNSAPDKSGLPSDRFSAERTGGSVSTLTIQRTQQEDSAVYLCASSLGVVETQYFGPGTRLLVL.

This sequence joins TRBV7-2 and TRBJ2-7, with 7 bases fitting TRBD1. Germline-derived CDR1 and CDR2 are SGHTA and FQGNSA. The junction had 3 bases not matched to a gene; V was cut back by 2 bases and J by 5 bases. The CDR3 runs 13 residues. CDR3 in amino acids: CASSLYRGNEQYF. CDR3 bases: TGTGCCAGCAGCTTATACAGGGGTAACGAGCAGTACTTC.

The rearrangement uses TRBV7-9 and TRBJ2-1; D is perhaps TRBD2 (6 bases). V gave up 2 bases and J gave up 7 bases, with 15 bases separating them. Germline V gene data show CDR1 as SEHNR and CDR2 as FQNEAQ (reference sequence). This CDR3 region has 15 residues. The DNA for the CDR3 is TGTGCCAGCAGCTTAACGGCGGGACCCGTGAATGAGCAGTTCTTC. The encoded protein is CASSLTAGPVNEQFF.

This clone was detected only once. This chain links TRBV29-1 with TRBJ2-5; 7 bases line up with TRBD1. CDR1 is SQVTM and CDR2 is ANQGSEA in the germline V gene. Germline trimming cut 7 bases from V and 4 bases from J; bases unmatched to any gene: 6. The CDR3 sequence is 12 residues long. The CDR3 DNA reads TGCAGCGCTTCGACAGGGAGAGAGACCCAGTACTTC. It specifies CSASTGRETQYF.

Only one count was recorded for this clone. The CDR3, as DNA: TGTGCCAGCAGTGAATGGGGACTTCTCCTTGTGGAGCAGTACTTC. As protein: CASSEWGLLLVEQYF. The rearrangement links TRBV2 to TRBJ2-7; D perhaps matches TRBD2 (6 bases). V was cut by 2 bases and J by 7 bases, with 18 bases left in between. The CDR3 is 15 amino acids. CDR1 and CDR2 (germline): SNHLY, FYNNEI.

V is TRBV9 and J is TRBJ1-1; 10 bases match TRBD1. After removal of 2 bases from V and 6 bases from J, the junction contained 10 bases not matched to a gene. The length of the CDR3 is 16 residues. Germline V CDR1 and CDR2: SGDLS, YYNGEE. The CDR3 nucleotides read TGTGCCAGCAGCGTGGGACAGGGGCCAGGCCAGGCTGAAGCTTTCTTT. Amino acid sequence: CASSVGQGPGQAEAFF.

This chain links TRBV19 with TRBJ1-5; 7 bases are shared with TRBD1. Germline CDR1 LNHDA, CDR2 SQIVND (reference sequence). The CDR3 totals 13 residues. V gave up 9 bases and J gave up 6 bases; unmatched junction bases: 8. CDR3 region: CASGGTVPQPQHF. Written as DNA, the CDR3 is TGTGCCAGCGGAGGGACAGTCCCTCAGCCCCAGCATTTT.

The chain is built from TRBV9 and TRBJ2-7; D might be TRBD2 (5 bases). V was pared by 0 bases and J by 4 bases, with 11 bases between. Germline-derived CDR1 and CDR2 are SGDLS and YYNGEE. The CDR3 length is 14 residues. Here the CDR3 reads CASSVASGDYEQYF. The CDR3 DNA reads as TGTGCCAGCAGCGTAGCGAGCGGCGATTACGAGCAGTACTTC.

This chain links TRBV2 with TRBJ2-7; the match to TRBD2 covers 13 bases. CDR1 SNHLY and CDR2 FYNNEI come from the germline V gene. Trimming cost V 4 bases and J 6 bases; bases outside gene matches: 12. This CDR3 spans 17 amino acids. CDR3 sequence reads: CASSVPLAGGSPLEQYF. The CDR3 coding sequence is TGTGCCAGCAGTGTCCCACTAGCGGGAGGGTCGCCCCTCGAGCAGTACTTC.

The V and J genes are TRBV4-3 and TRBJ1-2, with 10 bases that match TRBD1. The CDR3 runs to 15 residues. The J segment lost 4 bases and the V segment lost 4 bases, leaving 6 bases of the junction unmatched. Looked up from germline, CDR1 is LGHNA and CDR2 is YSLEER. CDR3: CASSLWDRGPYGYTF. The CDR3 DNA reads as TGCGCCAGCAGCCTCTGGGACAGGGGACCCTATGGCTACACCTTC.